This TCR beta chain was identified in a study of low-dose radiotherapy and immunotherapy resistance in tumors. The time point was: after trial treatment. Treatment given: LDRT plus nivolumab, ipilimumab, low-dose cyclophosphamide and aspirin (RACIN trial). This clonotype was picked up many times. First-strand cDNA used TRAV- and TRBV-specific primers, covering alpha and beta chains. TCRs were put through 20 PCR cycles of amplification with Phusion. A constant-region primer and the V-primer adapter served as the primer pair. Each CDR3 protein is one row after TCRdb ran MiXCR on the reads. The data show 95,000 to 100,000 distinct CDR3 sequences, 20% to 25% seen once. The input for sequencing was PBMCs, taken after low-dose radiotherapy plus immunotherapy. The origin of this receptor is a male donor with prostate cancer.

The CDR3 protein is CASSPGGMNTEAFF. The CDR3 nucleotides read TGTGCCAGCAGCCCCGGAGGAATGAACACTGAAGCTTTCTTT. The chain carries TRBV7-6 and TRBJ1-1; D is unclear. Germline CDR1 SGHVS, CDR2 FNYEAQ. The CDR3 totals 14 residues. The V and J ends lost 5 bases and 0 bases respectively, with 10 bases between them.